Each of the 11 T cell receptor beta chains below was sequenced from the same sample in a study of blood T cells in healthy people across ages. A second PCR of about 7 to 12 cycles used a sample-barcoded 5' primer and a J-beta primer mix. One entry per CDR3 protein, called by TCRdb with MiXCR from the 5' RACE reads. The sample holds around 520,000 distinct CDR3 sequences, about 25% seen once. The sample also formed part of further work on T cells of mothers and their children.

Sequenced material: blood. These receptors were obtained from a boy younger than 10 in good health.

The J gene is TRBJ1-2, the V gene TRBV12-3 or TRBV12-4; D possibly corresponds to TRBD1 (5 bases). The CDR3 has 12 residues. V was trimmed by 3 bases and J by 8 bases, leaving 10 bases between them. CDR3 loop: CASSFSGGGYTF. CDR3 bases: TGTGCCAGCAGTTTTTCGGGGGGAGGCTACACCTTC.

This clonotype has only one observation. The rearrangement links TRBV4-1 to TRBJ2-3; D unclear. V gave up 0 bases and J gave up 3 bases, with 10 bases separating them. CDR1 and CDR2 from the germline V gene are MGHRA and YSYEKL. The CDR3 is 15 residues long. The CDR3 coding sequence is TGCGCCAGCAGCCAAGATTGGGTTCAGACAGATACGCAGTATTTT. This codes for CASSQDWVQTDTQYF.

The chain couples TRBV20-1 to TRBJ2-5, with 9 bases fitting TRBD2. Unmatched junction bases numbered 6, after V lost 1 base and J lost 3 bases. This CDR3 contains 15 residues. CDR1 is DFQATT, CDR2 SNEGSKA, per germline (reference sequence). The CDR3 DNA sequence: TGCAGTGCTAGAGTTCCTAGCGGGGCGGAAGAGACCCAGTACTTC. This sequence encodes CSARVPSGAEETQYF.

The genes are TRBV12-3 or TRBV12-4 and TRBJ1-2; D perhaps matches TRBD1 (6 bases). The germline V and J ends were trimmed by 6 bases and 3 bases, with 17 bases remaining between them. This CDR3 comprises 15 residues. The DNA for the CDR3 is TGTGCCAGCAGCCACACGACAGGAAGGGACTATGGCTACACCTTC. Protein product: CASSHTTGRDYGYTF.

This clonotype was observed a single time. The chain combines TRBV11-2 with TRBJ2-7; no clear D. Trimming shortened V by 3 bases and J by 7 bases, and 19 bases separated the two germline ends. The germline CDR1 and CDR2 sequences are SGHAT and FQNNGV. The CDR3 is made up of 15 amino acids. CDR3 region: CASSFQPWPLHEQYF. For the CDR3, the DNA is TGTGCCAGCAGCTTCCAGCCCTGGCCGCTTCATGAGCAGTACTTC.

The chain uses TRBV20-1 and TRBJ2-3; TRBD2 might be the D (7 bases). CDR1 is DFQATT, CDR2 SNEGSKA, per germline (reference sequence). Trimming stripped 1 base from V and 2 bases from J, with 19 bases between. CDR3 size: 17 residues. CDR3 residues: CSARVKRGGQLTDTQYF. The CDR3 coding sequence is TGCAGTGCTAGAGTCAAAAGGGGGGGCCAGCTCACAGATACGCAGTATTTT.

The sample holds a few counts of this clonotype. This chain connects TRBV7-9 to TRBJ2-4; perhaps TRBD2 as D (6 bases). V was shortened by 3 bases and J by 4 bases, with 10 bases between the two germline ends. This CDR3 spans 14 amino acids. Germline CDR1 is SEHNR and CDR2 is FQNEAQ (reference sequence). For the CDR3, the DNA is TGTGCCAGCAGCTTCATGGGACTTAAAAACATTCAGTACTTC. Translation: CASSFMGLKNIQYF. Full variable domain (missing parts from reference TRBV7-9 and TRBJ2-4): DTGVSQNPRHKITKRGQNVTFRCDPISEHNRLYWYRQTLGQGPEFLTYFQNEAQLEKSRLLSDRFSAERPKGSFSTLEIQRTEQGDSAMYLCASSFMGLKNIQYFGAGTRLSVL.

This chain links TRBV2 with TRBJ2-3; 9 nucleotides match TRBD2. Trimming at V came to 5 bases and at J to 6 bases, leaving 9 bases not matched to a gene. The CDR3 is 15 residues long. The germline V gene has CDR1 SNHLY and CDR2 FYNNEI. The CDR3 nucleotides are TGTGCCAGCAGTTACCGAGCGGGAGGAAGGGATACGCAGTATTTT. Encoded protein: CASSYRAGGRDTQYF.

This clonotype was picked up a small number of times. This chain links TRBV11-2 with TRBJ2-5; unclear D gene. The J call could be wrong; TRBJ2-1 is a better fit for the DNA end. Germline V gene lookup returns CDR1 SGHAT and CDR2 FQNNGV. This CDR3 has 12 residues. The CDR3 loop reads CASSLGNTQQFF. CDR3 DNA: TGTGCCAGCAGCTTAGGAAATACCCAGCAGTTCTTC.

V usage is TRBV20-1 and J usage is TRBJ2-1, with 9 bases lining up with TRBD2. The germline V gene encodes CDR1 DFQATT and CDR2 SNEGSKA (reference sequence). CDR3 length equals 14 residues. V trimming: 5 bases; J trimming: 7 bases; junction bases outside the gene matches: 9. The CDR3 spells CSAETAGGRNEQFF. CDR3 sequence (DNA): TGCAGTGCTGAAACGGCGGGGGGGAGAAATGAGCAGTTCTTC.

In regard to this clonotype: Because the CDR3 is missing its conserved closing phenylalanine or tryptophan, this is likely a read error. The V and J genes are TRBV6-6 and TRBJ2-2; maybe TRBD1 (6 bases). V was shortened by 6 bases and J by 6 bases, with 11 bases between the two germline ends. There are 13 residues in the CDR3. CDR1 MNHNY and CDR2 SVGAGI come from the germline V gene (reference sequence). The CDR3 DNA follows: TGTGCCAGCAGCCTTCCAGGGGCCGGGGAGCTGTTTTTA. Residues: CASSLPGAGELFL.